The T cell receptor (beta chain) under discussion was sequenced for a study of T-cell reconstitution after alpha-beta-depleted transplantation in children. Study-level results: T-cell counts and diversity at one year following transplant were attributed mainly to newly produced T cells.

This CDR3 has 14 amino acids. Trimming took 2 bases from V and 3 from J, leaving 9 bases between them. Looked up from germline, CDR1 is SGDLS and CDR2 is YYNGEE. Ten or more counts support this clonotype. Its antigen is undetermined. Preparation of the TCRbeta library was carried out with unique molecular identifiers. Using its own MiXCR run on the PCR reads, TCRdb lists one record per CDR3 protein. The profile shows around 700,000 distinct CDR3 sequences, around 14% of them singletons. Material: PBMCs, obtained before TCRalphabeta/CD19-depleted stem cell transplant. The V call is TRBV9, the J call TRBJ2-1; a possible D gene is TRBD2 (5 bases). The TCR was taken from a girl aged 2-10 years with congenital amegakaryocytic thrombocytopenia, due to receive a stem cell transplant. The CDR3 DNA reads TGTGCCAGCAGCGTCGAAGCGGACTACAATGAGCAGTTCTTC. This translates into CASSVEADYNEQFF.